These 17 T cell receptor beta chains were sequenced from one sample in a study of PD-1 blockade in classical Hodgkin lymphoma. Assay used: immunoSEQ multiplex PCR; TCRdb lists only in-frame clones, some missing. The data show about 40,000 clones, with over 65% seen just once and around 9.9% held by the top ten. Each and every patient relapsed after autologous stem cell transplantation, and patients got differing brentuximab vedotin exposure. The specimen was peripheral blood mononuclear cells (PBMCs), collected at baseline. The receptors come from a human donor with classical Hodgkin lymphoma.

The rearrangement links TRBV7-2 to TRBJ2-1, with 8 positions matching TRBD2. There are 15 residues in the CDR3. CDR1 is SGHTA and CDR2 is FQGNSA in the germline V gene. V lost 1 base, J lost 10 bases, and 9 bases stayed unmatched. The CDR3 DNA is TGTGCCAGCAGCTTAGTTACGGGAGGGGCCCCGGAGCAGTTCTTC. Amino acid sequence: CASSLVTGGAPEQFF.

The V and J genes are TRBV2 and TRBJ1-2; TRBD1 agrees at 9 bases. Trimming cost V 5 bases and J 4 bases; bases outside gene matches: 14. CDR1 and CDR2 from the germline V gene are SNHLY and FYNNEI. The CDR3 is 17 amino acids. CDR3 DNA: TGTGCCAGCAGTTATCAGACACCGGGACAGGGTGGCTATGGCTACACCTTC. Protein sequence: CASSYQTPGQGGYGYTF. The entire variable domain, with the rest obtained from reference TRBV2 and TRBJ1-2, is as follows: EPEVTQTPSHQVTQMGQEVILRCVPISNHLYFYWYRQILGQKVEFLVSFYNNEISEKSEIFDDQFSVERPDGSNFTLKIRSTKLEDSAMYFCASSYQTPGQGGYGYTFGSGTRLTVV.

The J gene is TRBJ2-7, the V gene TRBV2, with D possibly TRBD1 on 6 matching bases. The CDR3 contains 14 residues. V dropped 8 bases and J dropped 5 bases, with 19 bases sitting between them. Germline V gives CDR1 SNHLY, CDR2 FYNNEI. This CDR3 is CASQPNTGSDEQYF. CDR3 DNA: TGTGCCAGCCAACCTAACACAGGGTCGGACGAGCAGTACTTC. Filled out from reference TRBV2 and TRBJ2-7, the complete variable domain reads EPEVTQTPSHQVTQMGQEVILRCVPISNHLYFYWYRQILGQKVEFLVSFYNNEISEKSEIFDDQFSVERPDGSNFTLKIRSTKLEDSAMYFCASQPNTGSDEQYFGPGTRLTVT.

Notes on this clone: Given the absence of the conserved phenylalanine or tryptophan at the CDR3 end, a read error is likely. This chain connects TRBV28 to TRBJ1-2; 7 nucleotides align to TRBD1. Germline trimming cut 3 bases from V and 6 bases from J; bases unmatched to any gene: 7. Per the germline V gene, CDR1 is MDHEN and CDR2 is SYDVKM. The CDR3 consists of 14 residues. The CDR3 DNA follows: TGTGCCAGCAGTTTCACAGACAGGGACCATGGCTACACCCTC. Protein product: CASSFTDRDHGYTL.

This clone was seen only once. The genes are TRBV7-2 and TRBJ2-5; 7 bases fit TRBD2. The CDR3 contains 15 residues. CDR1 and CDR2 from the germline V gene are SGHTA and FQGNSA. The trim removed 5 bases at V and 5 bases at J, leaving 11 bases unmatched. CDR3 sequence reads: CASSPAAGVRETQYF. The CDR3 region has the DNA TGTGCCAGCAGCCCCGCGGCGGGGGTGAGGGAGACCCAGTACTTC.

V and J are TRBV21-1 and TRBJ1-1; the table's D gene call, TRBD1, was not cross checked with the DNA. TRBV21-1 is a recognized pseudogene. CDR3 length: 16 amino acids. CDR3 coding DNA: TGTGCCAGGGCAAACAGGGGGCAAATTTACAACACTGAAGCTTTCTTT. Translated, it gives CARANRGQIYNTEAFF.

There are a few counts of this clone. This chain uses TRBV7-2 with TRBJ1-1; no clear D. The V gene lost 2 bases and the J gene lost 11 bases, with 15 bases spanning the gap. Germline V gene data show CDR1 as SGHTA and CDR2 as FQGNSA. CDR3 size: 13 residues. This CDR3 reads CASSLYGGLRAFF. Written as DNA, the CDR3 is TGTGCCAGCAGCTTATACGGCGGGCTTAGGGCTTTCTTT.

The V gene is TRBV28, the J gene TRBJ2-1, with 9 nucleotides matching TRBD2. The CDR3 contains 13 residues. Germline V lookup: CDR1 MDHEN, CDR2 SYDVKM. Trimming removed 11 bases from V and 6 bases from J; junction bases left unmatched: 8. CDR3 region: CAARASGINEQFF. Written as DNA, the CDR3 is TGTGCCGCGAGGGCTAGCGGGATCAATGAGCAGTTCTTC.

This sequence joins TRBV28 and TRBJ1-6, with D possibly TRBD1 on 6 matching bases. The V gene's germline CDR1 is MDHEN and CDR2 SYDVKM. V lost 7 bases and J 7 bases, leaving 11 bases between the germline ends. The CDR3 covers 13 residues. CDR3 DNA sequence: TGTGCCAGCAAGGGGGATGACAATTCACCCCTCCACTTT. Protein sequence: CASKGDDNSPLHF.

This chain uses TRBV28 with TRBJ1-5; D is possibly TRBD1 (5 bases). The CDR3 spans 14 residues. V was clipped by 7 bases and J by 9 bases, with 19 bases between them. The germline CDR1 and CDR2 sequences are MDHEN and SYDVKM. CDR3 nucleotides: TGTGCCAGCACTGACAGTAGCCCCATGGGGCCCCAGCATTTT. Translation: CASTDSSPMGPQHF.

This chain connects TRBV6-6 to TRBJ2-7; D perhaps matches TRBD1 (5 bases). V lost 2 bases to trimming and J lost 2 bases, with 13 bases between them. The CDR3 loop spans 15 amino acids. Germline V gene data show CDR1 as MNHNY and CDR2 as SVGAGI (reference sequence). The CDR3 loop reads CASSYGQLKTYEQYF. CDR3 coding DNA: TGTGCCAGCAGTTACGGACAACTGAAGACCTACGAGCAGTACTTC.

There are many counts of this clone. The CDR3 protein is CASSLQLLGGEQFF. The CDR3 bases are TGTGCCAGCAGCTTACAGCTTCTAGGCGGTGAGCAGTTCTTC. The gene calls are TRBV7-2 and TRBJ2-1; unclear D gene. The V gene's germline CDR1 is SGHTA and CDR2 FQGNSA. Trimming removed 2 bases from V and 9 bases from J, with 14 bases in between. The CDR3 contains 14 residues. Filled out from reference TRBV7-2 and TRBJ2-1, the complete variable domain reads GAGVSQSPSNKVTEKGKDVELRCDPISGHTALYWYRQSLGQGLEFLIYFQGNSAPDKSGLPSDRFSAERTGGSVSTLTIQRTQQEDSAVYLCASSLQLLGGEQFFGPGTRLTVL.

This chain uses TRBV9 with TRBJ2-5, with D perhaps matching TRBD1 or TRBD2 (5 bases each). V shed 0 bases and J shed 7 bases, with 13 bases lying between them. The CDR3 runs to 14 residues. Germline V gene lookup returns CDR1 SGDLS and CDR2 YYNGEE. The CDR3 bases are TGTGCCAGCAGCGTAGTAGGGACCTCCGGGACCCAGTACTTC. Its protein is CASSVVGTSGTQYF.

The chain employs TRBV18 and TRBJ2-5, with D possibly TRBD2 on 5 matching bases. CDR3 length equals 14 residues. Germline V gene sequence: CDR1 KGHSH, CDR2 LQKENI. Trimming cost V 0 bases and J 6 bases, with 11 bases left between them. Here the CDR3 reads CASSPPTGKQTQYF. CDR3 nucleotide sequence: TGTGCCAGCTCACCACCGACGGGAAAGCAGACCCAGTACTTC. The whole variable domain, remainder taken from reference TRBV18 and TRBJ2-5, is NAGVMQNPRHLVRRRGQEARLRCSPMKGHSHVYWYRQLPEEGLKFMVYLQKENIIDESGMPKERFSAEFPKEGPSILRIQQVVRGDSAAYFCASSPPTGKQTQYFGPGTRLLVL.

J is TRBJ2-3 and V is TRBV10-3, with a weak D call TRBD1 (6 bases). Trimming removed 5 bases at V and 0 bases at J, with 21 bases between. Germline CDR1 is ENHRY and CDR2 is SYGVKD. CDR3 length: 18 residues. CDR3: CAISPRGRQASSTDTQYF. For the CDR3, the DNA is TGTGCCATCAGTCCCCGGGGTAGACAGGCCAGTAGCACAGATACGCAGTATTTT.

The J gene is TRBJ2-1, the V gene TRBV9, with 8 bases identical to TRBD1. This CDR3 is 16 amino acids long. V lost 4 bases and J lost 0; bases outside the gene matches: 6. Germline V CDR1 and CDR2: SGDLS, YYNGEE. CDR3 protein: CASSPGQARSYNEQFF. CDR3 DNA: TGTGCCAGCAGCCCGGGACAGGCGCGCTCCTACAATGAGCAGTTCTTC. The full variable domain, rest sourced from reference TRBV9 and TRBJ2-1, is DSGVTQTPKHLITATGQRVTLRCSPRSGDLSVYWYQQSLDQGLQFLIQYYNGEERAKGNILERFSAQQFPDLHSELNLSSLELGDSALYFCASSPGQARSYNEQFFGPGTRLTVL.

The V call is TRBV4-3, the J call TRBJ1-4, with TRBD1 as a possible D gene (6 bases). Germline V gene sequence: CDR1 LGHNA, CDR2 YSLEER. CDR3 length equals 16 residues. V lost 1 base and J lost 5, with 14 bases in between. The CDR3 loop reads CASSQGEAGVNEKLFF. Written as DNA, the CDR3 is TGCGCCAGCAGCCAAGGGGAGGCAGGGGTCAATGAAAAACTGTTTTTT.